Each of the 20 T cell receptor beta chains below was sequenced from the same sample in a study of cytomegalovirus exposure and HLA in healthy donors. Produced via immunoSEQ multiplex PCR; TCRdb's table is partial and in-frame only. The sample records about 55,000 clones, about nine tenths being singletons. Material for sequencing was PBMCs. These receptors came from a young man in good health and CMV-seronegative.

The rearrangement uses TRBV6-4 and TRBJ2-3; TRBD2 matches at 8 bases. The ends lost 3 bases at V and 0 bases at J; junction bases unmatched: 2. The V gene's germline CDR1 is MRHNA and CDR2 SNTAGT. The CDR3 contains 15 residues. CDR3 coding DNA: TGTGCCAGCAGTGAGGCTAGCGGGAGCACAGATACGCAGTATTTT. This sequence encodes CASSEASGSTDTQYF.

The gene calls are TRBV10-3 and TRBJ2-7; TRBD2 agrees at 8 bases. The CDR3 loop spans 13 amino acids. V gave up 10 bases and J gave up 5 bases; unmatched junction bases: 10. Germline CDR1 is ENHRY and CDR2 is SYGVKD. The CDR3 reads CATTQRESHEQYF. The CDR3 nucleotides are TGTGCCACCACCCAGCGGGAGTCCCACGAGCAGTACTTC.

The gene calls are TRBV9 and TRBJ1-2; 7 positions agree with TRBD1. The CDR3 is 15 amino acids. The V gene end was trimmed by 4 bases and the J gene end by 5 bases; junction bases not matched to a gene: 11. Germline values: CDR1 SGDLS, CDR2 YYNGEE. The DNA of the CDR3 is TGTGCCAGCAGCCCCCGACAGGGTGGAAAGTATGGCTACACCTTC. Amino acids: CASSPRQGGKYGYTF. Based on the CDR3 plus reference TRBV9 and TRBJ1-2, the full variable domain is DSGVTQTPKHLITATGQRVTLRCSPRSGDLSVYWYQQSLDQGLQFLIQYYNGEERAKGNILERFSAQQFPDLHSELNLSSLELGDSALYFCASSPRQGGKYGYTFGSGTRLTVV.

The chain joins TRBV6-5 to TRBJ1-5, with no clear D. This CDR3 has 13 residues. CDR1 and CDR2 from the germline V gene are MNHEY and SVGAGI. V was shortened by 2 bases and J by 4 bases, with 6 bases between the two germline ends. The CDR3 DNA follows: TGTGCCAGCAGTTACACTATAAATCAGCCCCAGCATTTT. Residues: CASSYTINQPQHF.

The chain employs TRBV2 and TRBJ1-4, with 7 bases that match TRBD1. The germline gives CDR1 SNHLY, CDR2 FYNNEI. V lost 5 bases, J lost 3 bases, and 3 bases stayed unmatched. The CDR3 covers 14 residues. In nucleotides, the CDR3 is TGTGCCAGCAGTCCCGGGACAGCTAATGAAAAACTGTTTTTT. Amino acids: CASSPGTANEKLFF.

The chain employs TRBV14 and TRBJ2-5, with D possibly TRBD2 on 6 matching bases. Germline V gene lookup returns CDR1 SGHDN and CDR2 FVKESK. V lost 1 base and J lost 1, with 13 bases in between. The CDR3 extends over 16 amino acids. The DNA for the CDR3 is TGTGCCAGCAGCCAAGTAGCCCAGCGGGCCCAAGAGACCCAGTACTTC. It translates to CASSQVAQRAQETQYF.

V gene TRBV28 combines with J gene TRBJ2-1; possibly TRBD1 for D (6 bases). V was shortened by 7 bases and J by 6 bases, with 13 bases between the two germline ends. This CDR3 region has 13 residues. CDR1 and CDR2 from the germline V gene are MDHEN and SYDVKM. The CDR3 nucleotides are TGTGCCAGCAACGTAGCACAGGGCAATGAGCAGTTCTTC. The encoded protein is CASNVAQGNEQFF.

V and J are TRBV2 and TRBJ1-5; D is uncertain. The germline gives CDR1 SNHLY, CDR2 FYNNEI. V was clipped by 4 bases and J by 7 bases, with 14 bases between them. CDR3 length: 14 amino acids. The CDR3, as DNA: TGTGCCAGCAGTGGCTCCGGGTTTGGACAGCCCCAGCATTTT. Its protein product is CASSGSGFGQPQHF.

This chain joins TRBV18 and TRBJ2-5; 7 bases line up with TRBD2. Germline loops: CDR1 KGHSH, CDR2 LQKENI. The V gene end was trimmed by 3 bases and the J gene end by 5 bases; junction bases not matched to a gene: 3. There are 13 residues in the CDR3. CDR3 amino acids: CASSPQGGETQYF. The CDR3 DNA reads as TGTGCCAGCTCACCTCAGGGAGGGGAGACCCAGTACTTC.

The chain employs TRBV6-1 and TRBJ1-5, with 9 nucleotides matching TRBD1. Germline V gene sequence: CDR1 MNHNS, CDR2 SASEGT. V lost 2 bases, J lost 7 bases, and 3 bases stayed unmatched. This CDR3 has 14 residues. The CDR3 coding sequence is TGTGCCAGCAGTGAAACAGGGGGCTGGCAGCCCCAGCATTTT. Its protein is CASSETGGWQPQHF.

The rearrangement links TRBV18 to TRBJ1-2; no definite D call. V was cut by 3 bases and J by 6 bases, with 14 bases left in between. CDR1 KGHSH and CDR2 LQKENI come from the germline V gene. The CDR3 is 14 residues long. The CDR3 here is CASSPDSDRNGYTF. As DNA, the CDR3 is TGTGCCAGCTCACCGGACTCCGACCGGAATGGCTACACCTTC.

The chain carries TRBV4-1 and TRBJ1-5, with 7 bases matching TRBD1. The CDR3 loop spans 16 amino acids. Trimming cost V 4 bases and J 0 bases; bases outside gene matches: 6. Looked up from germline, CDR1 is MGHRA and CDR2 is YSYEKL. CDR3: CASSRRQGDSNQPQHF. The CDR3, as DNA: TGCGCCAGCAGCCGGAGACAGGGAGATAGCAATCAGCCCCAGCATTTT.

The chain recombines TRBV18 with TRBJ1-4; 7 bases line up with TRBD1. Per the germline V gene, CDR1 is KGHSH and CDR2 is LQKENI. The CDR3 covers 17 residues. Trimming removed 3 bases from V and 0 bases from J; junction bases left unmatched: 7. CDR3 amino acids: CASSPMRQGSTNEKLFF. The DNA for the CDR3 is TGTGCCAGCTCACCGATGAGACAGGGTTCAACTAATGAAAAACTGTTTTTT.

The chain is built from TRBV27 and TRBJ2-1; no definite D call. The CDR3 covers 13 residues. V lost 5 bases and J lost 4, with 9 bases in between. CDR1 MNHEY and CDR2 SMNVEV come from the germline V gene (reference sequence). Here the CDR3 reads CASSTDAYNEQFF. CDR3 DNA sequence: TGTGCCAGCAGTACCGATGCGTACAATGAGCAGTTCTTC.

The chain employs TRBV18 and TRBJ1-1; D remains unclear. This CDR3 contains 14 residues. Per the germline V gene, CDR1 is KGHSH and CDR2 is LQKENI. Trimming stripped 3 bases from V and 0 bases from J, with 8 bases between. The CDR3: CASSPYFMNTEAFF. The CDR3 DNA reads as TGTGCCAGCTCACCCTATTTCATGAACACTGAAGCTTTCTTT.

The rearrangement links TRBV2 to TRBJ1-5; no reliable D call. The CDR3 sequence is 14 residues long. From germline, CDR1 is SNHLY and CDR2 FYNNEI. V gave up 7 bases and J gave up 0 bases, with 10 bases separating them. This chain's CDR3 is CASTTTYSNQPQHF. Written as DNA, the CDR3 is TGTGCCAGCACGACAACGTATAGCAATCAGCCCCAGCATTTT.

J is TRBJ2-1 and V is TRBV5-1; weak D call: TRBD2 (5 bases). V lost 3 bases and J 6 bases, leaving 13 bases between the germline ends. From germline, CDR1 is SGHRS and CDR2 YFSETQ. The CDR3 loop spans 14 amino acids. The CDR3 sequence is CASSSGLAPNEQFF. In DNA form, the CDR3 reads TGCGCCAGCAGCTCCGGCCTAGCCCCCAATGAGCAGTTCTTC.

The sample holds one count of this clone. The V gene is TRBV19, the J gene TRBJ1-1; 7 nucleotides agree with TRBD1. This CDR3 has 16 amino acids. The V and J ends lost 7 bases and 0 bases, in that order; junction bases with no gene match: 11. Germline-derived CDR1 and CDR2 are LNHDA and SQIVND (reference sequence). The CDR3 nucleotides read TGTGCCAGTACGGGGGGGCCAGGGGGATTGAACACTGAAGCTTTCTTT. It specifies CASTGGPGGLNTEAFF. The variable domain in full, completed from reference TRBV19 and TRBJ1-1, reads DGGITQSPKYLFRKEGQNVTLSCEQNLNHDAMYWYRQDPGQGLRLIYYSQIVNDFQKGDIAEGYSVSREKKESFPLTVTSAQKNPTAFYLCASTGGPGGLNTEAFFGQGTRLTVV.

V is TRBV19 and J is TRBJ1-5; TRBD1 matches 8 bases. The CDR3 length is 15 residues. Per the germline V gene, CDR1 is LNHDA and CDR2 is SQIVND (reference sequence). The ends lost 5 bases at V and 4 bases at J; junction bases unmatched: 7. This chain's CDR3 is CASSSQDRANQPQHF. The CDR3 coding sequence is TGTGCCAGTAGTTCCCAGGACAGGGCGAATCAGCCCCAGCATTTT. Using reference TRBV19 and TRBJ1-5 for the parts outside the CDR3, the full variable domain is DGGITQSPKYLFRKEGQNVTLSCEQNLNHDAMYWYRQDPGQGLRLIYYSQIVNDFQKGDIAEGYSVSREKKESFPLTVTSAQKNPTAFYLCASSSQDRANQPQHFGDGTRLSIL.

The chain combines TRBV6-5 with TRBJ1-1, with 7 nucleotides matching TRBD1. In germline, CDR1 is MNHEY, CDR2 SVGAGI. Germline trimming cut 11 bases from V and 0 bases from J; bases unmatched to any gene: 12. This CDR3 is built from 15 residues. The CDR3 protein is CASQGTAVVNTEAFF. The DNA for the CDR3 is TGTGCCTCACAGGGGACGGCCGTAGTGAACACTGAAGCTTTCTTT.